This section outlines one TCR beta chain sequence together with its context. Its specificity is unknown. This record comes from a study of post-analysis software for immune sequencing data. General study results and limits: About five TRBV segments appeared more often in patients than in controls, and TRBV5-6, TRBV5-1 and TRBV20-1 were among these. Versus controls, multiple sclerosis patients showed significantly lower diversity (normalized Chao1).

Incorporated into the TCR beta cDNA libraries were unique molecular identifiers, which served to reduce PCR and sequencing biases. TCRdb recomputed calls from the PCR reads with MiXCR, one row per CDR3 protein. The sample lists 550,000 to 700,000 distinct CDR3 sequences; 44% were seen once. The CDR3 is 13 amino acids. Germline CDR1 reads DFQATT; CDR2 reads SNEGSKA (reference sequence). V gave up 5 bases and J gave up 2 bases, with 13 bases separating them. The chain has TRBV20-1 and TRBJ2-7; D is perhaps TRBD2 (7 bases). The TCR was taken from a girl aged 10 to 17 with multiple sclerosis. The sequenced sample was blood. The CDR3 reads CSAFTGRAYEQYF. As DNA, the CDR3 is TGCAGTGCTTTCACAGGGAGGGCCTACGAGCAGTACTTC.